Below, one TCR beta chain is given with its context. What it recognizes is unknown. The source of the sample is a study of monozygotic twins with cystic fibrosis. Whole-study results and caveats: J usage was most co-twin-similar in 8 of 16 pairs, V in 13. Monozygotic CF twins shared more identical nucleotide clonotypes than unrelated patients.

The table came from immunoSEQ multiplex PCR; TCRdb's copy has only in-frame clones and leaves some out. The profile shows around 34,000 clones, under 95% of them singletons. The CDR3 extends over 15 amino acids. Per the germline V gene, CDR1 is MGHDK and CDR2 is SYGVNS. V shed 2 bases and J shed 3 bases, with 10 bases lying between them. Sequencing used blood. This receptor was identified in a girl aged 2 to 9 with cystic fibrosis. The chain recombines TRBV25-1 with TRBJ2-2; D possibly matches TRBD1 or TRBD2 (5 bases each). CDR3 nucleotide sequence: TGTGCCAGCAGTGAAGGAGGCAGGGACACCGGGGAGCTGTTTTTT. Translating it yields CASSEGGRDTGELFF.